This record concerns one T cell receptor (beta chain) sequence. This sample was included in a study of OX40 agonist ivuxolimab in advanced cancers. Trimming shortened V by 2 bases and J by 2 bases, and 15 bases separated the two germline ends. Per germline, CDR1 SGDLS and CDR2 YYNGEE. This CDR3 spans 16 amino acids. At cycle 4 day 1, cycle 7 day 1, and baseline, blood was sampled. Assay used: immunoSEQ multiplex PCR; TCRdb lists only in-frame clones, some missing. The sample lists fewer than 30,000 clones; about 88% were seen once. The J gene is TRBJ2-3, the V gene TRBV9; D is ambiguous. This clonotype originated in an adult with an advanced solid tumor such as melanoma, head and neck, liver or kidney cancer. The source material was CD4+ or CD8+ T cells sorted from blood, sampled in a trial of the OX40 agonist ivuxolimab. For the CDR3, the DNA is TGTGCCAGCAGCGTCGCGGACCCTCCAAACACAGATACGCAGTATTTT. This encodes CASSVADPPNTDTQYF. Using reference TRBV9 and TRBJ2-3 for the parts outside the CDR3, the full variable domain is DSGVTQTPKHLITATGQRVTLRCSPRSGDLSVYWYQQSLDQGLQFLIQYYNGEERAKGNILERFSAQQFPDLHSELNLSSLELGDSALYFCASSVADPPNTDTQYFGPGTRLTVL.